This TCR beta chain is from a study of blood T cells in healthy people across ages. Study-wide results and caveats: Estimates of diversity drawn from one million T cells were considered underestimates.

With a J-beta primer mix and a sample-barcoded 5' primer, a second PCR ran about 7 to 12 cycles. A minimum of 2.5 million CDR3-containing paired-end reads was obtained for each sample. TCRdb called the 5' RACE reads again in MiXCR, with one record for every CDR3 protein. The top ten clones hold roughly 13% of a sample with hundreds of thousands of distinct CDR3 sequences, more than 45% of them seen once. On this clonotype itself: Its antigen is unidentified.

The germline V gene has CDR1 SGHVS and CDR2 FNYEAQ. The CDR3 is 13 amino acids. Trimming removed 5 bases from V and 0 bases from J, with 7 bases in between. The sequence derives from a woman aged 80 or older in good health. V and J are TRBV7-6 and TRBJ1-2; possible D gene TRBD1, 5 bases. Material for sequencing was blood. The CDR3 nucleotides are TGTGCCAGCAGCCCACAGGCTAACTATGGCTACACCTTC. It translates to CASSPQANYGYTF.